Listed below are T cell receptor beta chains from one sample, sequenced in a study of regulatory T cells in long-lasting Graves disease. TCRdb re-derived calls from the multiplex PCR reads in MiXCR, one entry per CDR3 protein. Of roughly 420,000 distinct CDR3 sequences in the sample, around 15% are singletons; the top ten hold roughly 18%. The same specimen was also included in a second study, on T cells in Graves' hyperthyroidism and ophthalmopathy.

The starting material was peripheral blood mononuclear cells (PBMCs), obtained at new diagnosis, from a patient treated with antithyroid drugs. The receptors were sampled from a woman between 50 and 59 years old with Graves disease. Each CDR3 is given with its conserved first and last residue.

V: TRBV11-2
J: TRBJ2-1
CDR3: CASNLMLAHSYNEQFF

V: TRBV3-1
J: TRBJ2-7
CDR3: CASSQDQVLAGAYEQYF

V: TRBV12-3/TRBV12-4
J: TRBJ1-2
CDR3: CASTSGATYGYTF

V: TRBV7-2
J: TRBJ2-1
CDR3: CASSYSHPVEQFF

V: TRBV30
J: TRBJ2-1
CDR3: CAWSVGPGTSDYNEQFF

V: TRBV24-1
J: TRBJ2-3
CDR3: CATSDGTDTQYF

V: TRBV24-1
J: TRBJ2-1
CDR3: CATSDPGLAGIKSSYNEQFF

V: TRBV7-7
J: TRBJ2-5
CDR3: CASSLSPREETQYF

V: TRBV6-2/TRBV6-3
J: TRBJ1-1
CDR3: CASTPPGKTGNTEAFF

V: TRBV7-6
J: TRBJ2-1
CDR3: CASSSGGRHNEQFF

V: TRBV7-6
J: TRBJ1-1
CDR3: CASRPNKNTEAFF

V: TRBV27
J: TRBJ2-7
CDR3: CASSYSGRSSYEQYF

V: TRBV10-3
J: TRBJ2-7
CDR3: CAIRTSSGYEQYF

V: TRBV27
J: TRBJ1-5
CDR3: CASSLFSGASNQPQHF

V: TRBV12-3/TRBV12-4
J: TRBJ1-1
CDR3: CASSFLGRGDTEAFF

V: TRBV7-6
J: TRBJ1-1
CDR3: CASSLGQAAFF

V: TRBV19
J: TRBJ2-1
CDR3: CASRAVGTQDNEQFF

V: TRBV9
J: TRBJ1-3
CDR3: CASSVPGSGNTIYF

V: TRBV20-1
J: TRBJ1-5
CDR3: CSAIPGTDQPQHF

V: TRBV3-1
J: TRBJ2-5
CDR3: CASRGLAGAQETQYF

V: TRBV20-1
J: TRBJ2-7
CDR3: CSARAVVRHLSQSSYEQYF

V: TRBV19
J: TRBJ2-1
CDR3: CASSIWPPGYNEQFF

V: TRBV5-8
J: TRBJ2-7
CDR3: CASSLGTFYEQYF

V: TRBV12-3/TRBV12-4
J: TRBJ2-7
CDR3: CASSLIAGRYEQYF

V: TRBV2
J: TRBJ1-2
CDR3: CASSEAGVAVGYTF

V: TRBV7-9
J: TRBJ2-5
CDR3: CASSLVPGEETQYF